This T cell receptor beta chain was captured by sequencing in a study of T cell responses to AZD1222 COVID-19 vaccine. Whole-study findings and limits: Seropositivity was recorded at baseline in only 6 or 7 AZD1222 recipients. The donors showed a predominance of white British ancestry and of females, with possible underestimation of clonal diversity.

Germline V gene sequence: CDR1 MNHNY, CDR2 SVGAGI (reference sequence). This CDR3 has 19 amino acids. V lost 6 bases and J lost 0; bases outside the gene matches: 10. The table came from immunoSEQ multiplex PCR; TCRdb's copy has only in-frame clones and leaves some out. The sample has about 120,000 clones, less than 90% seen once; the top ten hold about 1.6%. To note about this clone: Its specificity is not known.

The origin of this receptor is an adult in good health. The sequenced sample was peripheral blood, obtained on day 0 of AZD1222 vaccination. The J gene is TRBJ2-1, the V gene TRBV6-6; 14 bases match TRBD2. The CDR3 DNA follows: TGTGCCAGCAGCTCTGGGACTAGCGGGAGACCATTCTCCTACAATGAGCAGTTCTTC. It codes for CASSSGTSGRPFSYNEQFF.